The rows below give T cell receptor beta chains drawn from one sample of a study of memory CD4+ T cells and cytomegalovirus serostatus. Using immunoSEQ multiplex PCR, the repertoire was profiled, and TCRdb retains in-frame clones only, with some absent. The sample contains about 73,000 clones, about 78% of which appear only once. Sequenced sample: memory CD4+ T cells from blood. Receptors were obtained from an adult in good health and CMV-seropositive. Both conserved end residues are part of each CDR3. D genes are given only for firm matches. A row's size may be missing; if present it is once, few, many or a size class.

v_gene	j_gene	abundance	d_gene	CDR3aa	CDR3nt
TRBV29-1	TRBJ2-2	.	.	CSARGEKTGELFF	TGCAGCGCCAGGGGGGAAAAGACCGGGGAGCTGTTTTTT
TRBV6-1	TRBJ1-1	.	.	CPPRGMNTEAFF	TGTCCCCCGAGGGGAATGAACACTGAAGCTTTCTTT
TRBV5-1	TRBJ1-4	.	TRBD1	CASSLTLTGATNEKLFF	TGCGCCAGCAGCTTGACCCTGACAGGGGCAACTAATGAAAAACTGTTTTTT
TRBV5-1	TRBJ2-6	.	TRBD2	CASSWGGRSGANVLTF	TGCGCCAGCAGCTGGGGGGGAAGATCTGGGGCCAACGTCCTGACTTTC
TRBV29-1	TRBJ1-5	.	.	CSVGPGGRQPQHF	TGCAGCGTTGGGCCAGGAGGGAGACAGCCCCAGCATTTT
TRBV29-1	TRBJ1-2	few	.	CSVVVQNHHGYTF	TGCAGCGTTGTTGTCCAGAATCATCATGGCTACACCTTC
TRBV5-4	TRBJ2-7	once	TRBD1	CASSPRTGGQSYEQYF	TGTGCCAGCAGCCCGAGGACAGGGGGACAGTCCTACGAGCAGTACTTC
TRBV27	TRBJ2-1	few	.	CASSAQTGGARDNEQFF	TGTGCCAGCAGTGCCCAGACAGGCGGGGCGAGAGACAATGAGCAGTTCTTC
TRBV5-4	TRBJ1-4	.	TRBD1	CASSAGTGGIRNEKLFF	TGTGCCAGCAGCGCTGGGACAGGGGGCATAAGGAATGAAAAACTGTTTTTT
TRBV19	TRBJ1-5	.	TRBD1	CASSIDDRVGQPQHF	TGTGCCAGTAGTATAGACGACAGGGTGGGTCAGCCCCAGCATTTT
TRBV5-1	TRBJ1-5	.	.	CASSLSGGDQPQHF	TGCGCCAGCAGCTTGAGCGGAGGGGACCAGCCCCAGCATTTT
TRBV4-2	TRBJ2-1	.	TRBD2	CASSQDGLAGYNEQFF	TGTGCCAGCAGCCAAGATGGACTAGCAGGGTACAATGAGCAGTTCTTC
TRBV29-1	TRBJ2-3	.	.	CSVVHPSTDTQYF	TGCAGCGTTGTACACCCTAGCACAGATACGCAGTATTTT
TRBV14	TRBJ2-7	.	.	CASSQDRYEQYF	TGTGCCAGCAGCCAAGATCGCTACGAGCAGTACTTC
TRBV5-6	TRBJ2-1	.	.	CASSLGPIGYNEQFF	TGTGCCAGCAGCCTCGGGCCGATCGGCTACAATGAGCAGTTCTTC
TRBV5-1	TRBJ2-2	.	.	CASSLDRAGELFF	TGCGCCAGCAGCCTGGATCGGGCTGGGGAGCTGTTTTTT
TRBV7-7	TRBJ2-2	few	TRBD2	CASSLAAGANTGELFF	TGTGCTAGCAGCTTAGCAGCGGGGGCGAACACCGGGGAGCTGTTTTTT
TRBV15	TRBJ1-5	.	.	CATSSAGGAGNQPQHF	TGTGCCACCAGCTCAGCCGGTGGCGCGGGCAATCAGCCCCAGCATTTT
TRBV7-9	TRBJ2-3	.	.	CASTQSDTQYF	TGTGCCAGCACCCAATCTGATACGCAGTATTTT
TRBV11-3	TRBJ2-5	.	.	CASSTRDMEETQYF	TGTGCCAGCAGCACTAGGGACATGGAAGAGACCCAGTACTTC
TRBV6-5	TRBJ2-1	.	TRBD2	CASSYSSSGDYNEQFF	TGTGCCAGCAGTTATTCATCTAGCGGGGACTACAATGAGCAGTTCTTC
TRBV5-5	TRBJ2-3	.	.	CASSFLGASDEDTQYF	TGTGCCAGCAGCTTCCTAGGGGCTAGCGATGAAGATACGCAGTATTTT
TRBV9	TRBJ2-2	.	TRBD1	CASSVLTGPTGELFF	TGTGCCAGCAGCGTACTGACAGGGCCGACCGGGGAGCTGTTTTTT
TRBV18	TRBJ1-4	few	.	CASSSDGNEKLFF	TGTGCCAGCTCATCGGACGGCAATGAAAAACTGTTTTTT
TRBV18	TRBJ2-1	few	.	CASSPSSRDGNEQFF	TGTGCCAGCTCACCATCGTCCCGGGACGGGAATGAGCAGTTCTTC
TRBV28	TRBJ1-5	.	.	CASTGLTDSLNQPQHF	TGTGCCAGCACCGGTTTAACGGACAGCTTGAATCAGCCCCAGCATTTT
TRBV23-1	TRBJ2-6	once	.	CASSQSLGHTGSGANVLTF	TGCGCCAGCAGTCAATCGTTGGGTCACACAGGGTCTGGGGCCAACGTCCTGACTTTC